Described below is a single T cell receptor beta chain sequence and its context. Its antigen is unknown. The data are from a study of T cells in women clearing cervical HPV infection. Study-level information: Cases were women with histologically confirmed HPV16-related CIN3 or worse, including 2 invasive cancers.

The data were produced by immunoSEQ multiplex PCR, yet TCRdb's version contains in-frame clones alone and is incomplete. This listing includes tens of thousands of clones. Notes on the study in general: It is unknown whether associations predate infection; no effector/memory or HPV-specific sorting. CIN3+ cases had significantly higher TCR repertoire richness than controls, but evenness did not differ.

Sequences were obtained from blood buffy coat. The TCR originated in a woman between 18 and 75 years old with a cervical HPV16 infection that either progressed to CIN3+ or cleared (not recorded which).

The CDR3 protein is CASSFPSTDTQYF. The part of the CDR3 DNA that was read is TGTGCCAGCAGCTTCCCCTCCACAGATACG. V is TRBV5-8 and J is TRBJ2-3; no clear D gene. From the germline J gene comes the end of the CDR3, since the read stops 3 residues before it. Between the trimmed V and J ends, which lost 2 bases and 2 bases, there was a span of 6 bases. CDR1 is SGHTS, CDR2 YDEGEE, per germline. This CDR3 is built from 13 residues.